This T cell receptor beta chain was captured in a study of metastatic and nonmetastatic thyroid tumors. Study-wide context: Across blood and tumor or nodule tissue, repertoires from malignant and benign thyroid patients were compared with one another. General observations from the study: It was reportedly found that TCR beta diversity was significantly higher in malignant thyroid tumors than in benign nodules, a difference seen in both blood and tumor samples.

This clone was seen repeatedly, ten times or more. Its antigen is unidentified. From germline, CDR1 is SGHAT and CDR2 FQNNGV. With 3 bases clipped from V and 4 bases from J, the junction kept 2 bases outside the gene matches. This CDR3 contains 15 residues. All patients were treatment-naive before thyroid surgery. TCRdb redid the clone calls on the PCR reads using MiXCR. The table shows about 24,000 clones, with around 25% occurring only once. Sequencing was performed on tumor tissue. This chain joins TRBV11-2 and TRBJ2-1; the match to TRBD1 covers 11 bases. This sequence was found in a male donor with papillary thyroid cancer or a benign thyroid nodule (not recorded which). Some clones in this sample may be carry-over from other donors' samples. CDR3 sequence (DNA): TGTGCCAGCAGCTTCGGGACAGGGGGTTACAATGAGCAGTTCTTC. Translation: CASSFGTGGYNEQFF.